This T cell receptor beta chain was captured by sequencing in a study of regulatory T cells in long-lasting Graves disease (dated by TCRdb to the early 2020s). Study-level background: Persistent Graves' disease was defined as persistently positive TSH receptor autoantibodies together with antithyroid drug treatment for over 5 years. This study used TCR sequencing and RNA sequencing of peripheral blood to compare persistent Graves' disease patients against newly diagnosed Graves' disease patients. The study took place in China and was registered as a clinical trial. A total of around 35 samples were covered by TCR sequencing, comprising around 13 persistent and around 20 newly diagnosed Graves' disease patients. On average, persistent Graves' disease patients in the clinical cohort had been on antithyroid drugs for about 10.3 years. What the authors observed across the whole study: Persistent patients shared more public clonotypes among themselves (under 3,000) than newly diagnosed patients did (more than 950). Because the primary lesion, thyroid tissue, could not be accessed, the study looked at peripheral blood alone. TRBV28, TRBJ1-2 and TRBJ2-5 were preferentially used in persistent disease, while TRBV20-1 and TRBJ2-1 were favored in newly diagnosed disease. Compared with newly diagnosed patients, patients with persistent Graves' disease had lower TCR Shannon entropy and fewer highly expanded clones, which suggests clonal expansion. Sequencing and analysis were limited to the TCR beta chain. As a limitation, the authors acknowledged that the small sample size may reduce accuracy.

Libraries were made using multiplex PCR. Instrument used: Illumina HiSeq 4000. CDR3 regions were amplified by Arm-PCR with iRepertoire HTBI primers to construct TCR beta libraries. PCR products were gel purified before sequencing. In the authors' own workflow: Gene usage analysis of CDR3 amino acid clonotypes used the 60 to 80 TRBV and 14 to 15 TRBJ segments found across samples. COPE and FqMerger were used to merge filtered high-quality paired reads into contigs. Contigs were aligned with BLAST to IMGT TRBV, TRBD and TRBJ reference genes, and CDR3 was defined per IMGT. Any clonotype with a frequency above 0.1% was classified as a highly expanded clone. Shannon entropy served as the measure of repertoire diversity, while the Gini coefficient captured V-J evenness. Public clonotypes were defined as clonotypes shared by more than one individual. TCRdb reran the public reads through fastp at Q25 and MiXCR, keeping productive beta chains. Each record represents a unique CDR3 protein, reported with the most common genes and DNA among its rows. For this entry, the V and J calls and clone size follow TCRdb and not the study's own pipeline. Recorded for this sample are around 450,000 distinct CDR3 sequences; under 25% of them occurred a single time. Roughly 7.7% of the sample is held by the ten biggest clonotypes.

The CDR3 measures 14 amino acids from cysteine to phenylalanine. The only DNA kept is the CDR3, 42 bases in frame from the first base. From the germline V gene, CDR1 is ENHRY and CDR2 is SYGVKD. The V end gives up 11 bases and the J end 3 bases, leaving 12 bases in the junction not matched to a gene. This clonotype was found many times. No cognate antigen has been identified for it. No base quality information exists; no much larger clone differs at one position. The sample's time point label, in plain terms: persistent/refractory GD, antithyroid drugs over 5 years with positive TRAb. For both TCR sequencing and RNA sequencing, RNA was extracted from PBMCs in TRIzol. The diagnosis of Graves' disease followed American Thyroid Association guidelines. Patients were recruited from an endocrinology department in Xi'an, China. From each patient, about 8.9 milliliters of peripheral blood was collected into an EDTA anticoagulant tube. Ficoll Paque Plus density gradient separation was used to isolate PBMCs, and no further T cell sorting was performed. RNA quality was checked with an Agilent 2100 Bioanalyzer and agarose gel, and concentration with a NanoDrop 2000.

The source material was peripheral blood mononuclear cells (PBMCs), sampled when the disease was refractory, from a patient treated with antithyroid drugs. The TCR originated in a female donor with Graves disease. This chain joins TRBV10-3 to TRBJ1-2; 7 bases in between match TRBD1. CDR3 reads: CASSDREVDYGYTF. The sequenced DNA: TGTGCCTCTAGCGACAGGGAGGTCGACTATGGCTACACCTTC.